This is a list of T cell receptor beta chains from one sample in a study of CD8 T cells in Susac syndrome. TCRdb re-called the immunoSEQ multiplex PCR reads with MiXCR, one entry per CDR3 protein. The repertoire holds hundreds of thousands of distinct CDR3 sequences, about 94% seen once, with under 0.2% in the top ten. Specimen: CD4+ T cells from PBMCs. Every receptor here comes from a human donor with Susac syndrome. The CDR3 runs from the conserved cysteine through the conserved F or W. A D gene is named only where the DNA matches it firmly. Clone size, where shown, is once, few, many, or a class for clones that have expanded.

V gene: TRBV20-1; CDR3 length: 14; J gene: TRBJ2-1; clone size: NA; D gene: NA; CDR3 protein: CSASQGRGNNEQFF; CDR3 DNA: TGCAGTGCTAGCCAGGGGCGGGGGAACAATGAGCAGTTCTTC
V gene: TRBV20-1; CDR3 length: 14; J gene: TRBJ1-1; clone size: NA; D gene: NA; CDR3 protein: CSASLPGGRTEAFF; CDR3 DNA: TGCAGTGCTAGCCTACCGGGGGGTAGGACTGAAGCTTTCTTT
V gene: TRBV19; CDR3 length: 15; J gene: TRBJ1-1; clone size: NA; D gene: TRBD1; CDR3 protein: CASSILGTENTEAFF; CDR3 DNA: TGTGCCAGTAGTATACTAGGGACAGAGAACACTGAAGCTTTCTTT
V gene: TRBV4-2; CDR3 length: 17; J gene: TRBJ2-7; clone size: NA; D gene: TRBD1; CDR3 protein: CASSQDIDGGQSYEQYF; CDR3 DNA: TGTGCCAGCAGCCAGGATATTGATGGGGGACAGAGCTACGAGCAGTACTTC
V gene: TRBV5-6; CDR3 length: 15; J gene: TRBJ2-7; clone size: NA; D gene: NA; CDR3 protein: CASSFRAVGTYEQYF; CDR3 DNA: TGTGCCAGCAGCTTTCGGGCCGTGGGTACCTACGAGCAGTACTTC
V gene: TRBV13; CDR3 length: 18; J gene: TRBJ1-2; clone size: NA; D gene: TRBD1; CDR3 protein: CASSPGPLRQGIKHGYTF; CDR3 DNA: TGTGCCAGCAGCCCCGGGCCGTTGCGACAGGGGATAAAGCATGGCTACACCTTC
V gene: TRBV5-1; CDR3 length: 15; J gene: TRBJ1-1; clone size: NA; D gene: TRBD1; CDR3 protein: CASSLTVGDSRGAFF; CDR3 DNA: TGCGCCAGCAGCTTGACGGTCGGGGACAGTCGGGGAGCTTTCTTT
V gene: TRBV6-4; CDR3 length: 13; J gene: TRBJ2-1; clone size: NA; D gene: NA; CDR3 protein: CASSVSSNNEQFF; CDR3 DNA: TGTGCCAGCAGTGTTTCTAGCAACAATGAGCAGTTCTTC
V gene: TRBV20-1; CDR3 length: 16; J gene: TRBJ2-3; clone size: NA; D gene: TRBD2; CDR3 protein: CSASPILAGGRDTQYF; CDR3 DNA: TGCAGTGCCTCGCCAATACTAGCGGGGGGTAGGGATACGCAGTATTTT
V gene: TRBV7-2; CDR3 length: 15; J gene: TRBJ1-6; clone size: NA; D gene: NA; CDR3 protein: CASSLTPSFNSPLHF; CDR3 DNA: TGTGCCAGCAGCCTAACCCCGAGCTTTAATTCACCCCTCCACTTT
V gene: TRBV13; CDR3 length: 13; J gene: TRBJ1-1; clone size: NA; D gene: NA; CDR3 protein: CASSLGRGVGAFF; CDR3 DNA: TGTGCCAGCAGCTTAGGCAGGGGCGTTGGAGCTTTCTTT
V gene: TRBV20-1; CDR3 length: 13; J gene: TRBJ1-5; clone size: few; D gene: NA; CDR3 protein: CSARADSNQPQHF; CDR3 DNA: TGCAGTGCTAGGGCGGATAGCAATCAGCCCCAGCATTTT
V gene: TRBV29-1; CDR3 length: 16; J gene: TRBJ2-2; clone size: NA; D gene: NA; CDR3 protein: CSVQLERDLNTGELFF; CDR3 DNA: TGCAGCGTTCAACTGGAACGGGATCTGAACACCGGGGAGCTGTTTTTT
V gene: TRBV6-5; CDR3 length: 15; J gene: TRBJ2-5; clone size: NA; D gene: TRBD1; CDR3 protein: CASSYLQGARETQYF; CDR3 DNA: TGTGCCAGCAGTTACCTACAGGGGGCCAGAGAGACCCAGTACTTC
V gene: TRBV28; CDR3 length: 16; J gene: TRBJ1-2; clone size: NA; D gene: TRBD1; CDR3 protein: CASSLSGDSLGYGYTF; CDR3 DNA: TGTGCCAGCAGTTTATCGGGGGACAGCTTAGGCTATGGCTACACCTTC
V gene: TRBV6-6; CDR3 length: 12; J gene: TRBJ1-2; clone size: NA; D gene: TRBD1; CDR3 protein: CASSYTGEGYTF; CDR3 DNA: TGTGCCAGCAGTTATACAGGGGAAGGCTACACCTTC
V gene: TRBV20-1; CDR3 length: 17; J gene: TRBJ2-3; clone size: NA; D gene: TRBD2; CDR3 protein: CSALRAVAGPSTDTQYF; CDR3 DNA: TGCAGTGCCCTCCGAGCGGTAGCGGGGCCCAGCACAGATACGCAGTATTTT
V gene: TRBV19; CDR3 length: 17; J gene: TRBJ2-4; clone size: NA; D gene: TRBD2; CDR3 protein: CASSIGGLAKAKNIQYF; CDR3 DNA: TGTGCCAGTAGTATTGGGGGACTAGCGAAAGCCAAAAACATTCAGTACTTC
V gene: TRBV9; CDR3 length: 14; J gene: TRBJ2-3; clone size: NA; D gene: NA; CDR3 protein: CASSVVVAPDTQYF; CDR3 DNA: TGTGCCAGCAGCGTAGTGGTTGCCCCAGATACGCAGTATTTT
V gene: TRBV28; CDR3 length: 10; J gene: TRBJ2-1; clone size: NA; D gene: NA; CDR3 protein: CASSGYEQFF; CDR3 DNA: TGTGCCAGCAGCGGCTATGAGCAGTTCTTC
V gene: TRBV30; CDR3 length: 14; J gene: TRBJ1-1; clone size: NA; D gene: TRBD1; CDR3 protein: CAWSDGAGGTEAFF; CDR3 DNA: TGTGCCTGGAGTGACGGGGCAGGGGGCACTGAAGCTTTCTTT
V gene: TRBV2; CDR3 length: 15; J gene: TRBJ1-1; clone size: once; D gene: NA; CDR3 protein: CASSLLPGPPTEAFF; CDR3 DNA: TGTGCCAGCAGTTTACTCCCGGGGCCCCCCACTGAAGCTTTCTTT
V gene: TRBV7-8; CDR3 length: 14; J gene: TRBJ1-2; clone size: NA; D gene: NA; CDR3 protein: CASSFGDSNYGYTF; CDR3 DNA: TGTGCCAGCAGCTTTGGGGATTCTAACTATGGCTACACCTTC
V gene: TRBV30; CDR3 length: 13; J gene: TRBJ1-5; clone size: NA; D gene: NA; CDR3 protein: CAWSLQGNQPQHF; CDR3 DNA: TGTGCCTGGAGTCTCCAGGGAAATCAGCCCCAGCATTTT
V gene: TRBV6-2/TRBV6-3; CDR3 length: 15; J gene: TRBJ1-5; clone size: NA; D gene: TRBD1; CDR3 protein: CASSYSRQGGQPQHF; CDR3 DNA: TGTGCCAGCAGTTACTCGAGACAGGGGGGTCAGCCCCAGCATTTT
V gene: TRBV20-1; CDR3 length: 16; J gene: TRBJ2-1; clone size: NA; D gene: TRBD2; CDR3 protein: CSARDLTSGSRNEQFF; CDR3 DNA: TGCAGTGCTAGAGATCTAACTAGCGGGTCTAGAAATGAGCAGTTCTTC
V gene: TRBV12-3/TRBV12-4; CDR3 length: 16; J gene: TRBJ1-5; clone size: NA; D gene: NA; CDR3 protein: CASSLDAPMGNQPQHF; CDR3 DNA: TGTGCCAGCAGTTTGGATGCCCCAATGGGCAATCAGCCCCAGCATTTT
V gene: TRBV29-1; CDR3 length: 13; J gene: TRBJ1-1; clone size: NA; D gene: NA; CDR3 protein: CSVEGERNTEAFF; CDR3 DNA: TGCAGCGTTGAAGGGGAAAGAAACACTGAAGCTTTCTTT
V gene: TRBV30; CDR3 length: 13; J gene: TRBJ1-1; clone size: NA; D gene: NA; CDR3 protein: CAWLSALNTEAFF; CDR3 DNA: TGTGCCTGGCTCTCAGCCTTGAACACTGAAGCTTTCTTT
V gene: TRBV5-1; CDR3 length: 14; J gene: TRBJ2-1; clone size: NA; D gene: NA; CDR3 protein: CASSLAEEWDEQFF; CDR3 DNA: TGCGCCAGCAGCTTGGCCGAGGAGTGGGATGAGCAGTTCTTC
V gene: TRBV18; CDR3 length: 16; J gene: TRBJ2-7; clone size: NA; D gene: TRBD2; CDR3 protein: CASSSSSGLGSYEQYF; CDR3 DNA: TGTGCCAGCTCATCATCATCGGGACTAGGGTCCTACGAGCAGTACTTC
V gene: TRBV5-6; CDR3 length: 12; J gene: TRBJ1-5; clone size: NA; D gene: NA; CDR3 protein: CASSPLGQPQHF; CDR3 DNA: TGTGCCAGCAGCCCTTTGGGTCAGCCCCAGCATTTT
V gene: TRBV6-1; CDR3 length: 14; J gene: TRBJ2-7; clone size: NA; D gene: NA; CDR3 protein: CASSEASDGYEQYF; CDR3 DNA: TGTGCCAGCAGTGAAGCCTCGGACGGCTACGAGCAGTACTTC
V gene: TRBV6-5; CDR3 length: 17; J gene: TRBJ2-6; clone size: NA; D gene: NA; CDR3 protein: CASSYSVRDSGANVLTF; CDR3 DNA: TGTGCCAGCAGTTACTCGGTCAGGGACTCTGGGGCCAACGTCCTGACTTTC
V gene: TRBV20-1; CDR3 length: 13; J gene: TRBJ1-1; clone size: once; D gene: NA; CDR3 protein: CSAGVAATTEAFF; CDR3 DNA: TGCAGTGCTGGGGTGGCAGCTACCACTGAAGCTTTCTTT
V gene: TRBV12-3/TRBV12-4; CDR3 length: 18; J gene: TRBJ2-3; clone size: once; D gene: NA; CDR3 protein: CASSSDFPTGLFTDTQYF; CDR3 DNA: TGTGCCAGCAGTAGCGACTTCCCGACAGGCCTGTTTACAGATACGCAGTATTTT
V gene: TRBV29-1; CDR3 length: 14; J gene: TRBJ2-2; clone size: NA; D gene: TRBD1; CDR3 protein: CSVGDRANTGELFF; CDR3 DNA: TGCAGCGTGGGGGACAGGGCGAACACCGGGGAGCTGTTTTTT
V gene: TRBV15; CDR3 length: 20; J gene: TRBJ1-1; clone size: NA; D gene: TRBD1; CDR3 protein: CATSRTWDREGGGPNTEAFF; CDR3 DNA: TGTGCCACCAGCAGAACTTGGGACAGGGAGGGCGGAGGTCCGAACACTGAAGCTTTCTTT
V gene: TRBV9; CDR3 length: 15; J gene: TRBJ1-1; clone size: NA; D gene: TRBD1; CDR3 protein: CASNSGTGLNTEAFF; CDR3 DNA: TGTGCCAGCAACTCCGGGACAGGGCTGAACACTGAAGCTTTCTTT
V gene: TRBV20-1; CDR3 length: 14; J gene: TRBJ2-5; clone size: NA; D gene: TRBD2; CDR3 protein: CSARFAGGQETQYF; CDR3 DNA: TGCAGTGCTAGGTTTGCGGGGGGACAAGAGACCCAGTACTTC
V gene: TRBV20-1; CDR3 length: 13; J gene: TRBJ2-3; clone size: once; D gene: NA; CDR3 protein: CSARAGGTDTQYF; CDR3 DNA: TGCAGTGCTAGAGCAGGGGGCACAGATACGCAGTATTTT
V gene: TRBV6-5; CDR3 length: 16; J gene: TRBJ2-3; clone size: once; D gene: TRBD2; CDR3 protein: CASSYSLAGGTDTQYF; CDR3 DNA: TGTGCCAGCAGTTATTCGCTAGCGGGGGGAACAGATACGCAGTATTTT
V gene: TRBV25-1; CDR3 length: 11; J gene: TRBJ1-4; clone size: few; D gene: NA; CDR3 protein: CASSPNEKLFF; CDR3 DNA: TGTGCCAGCAGTCCCAATGAAAAACTGTTTTTT
V gene: TRBV6-6; CDR3 length: 15; J gene: TRBJ2-2; clone size: NA; D gene: TRBD1; CDR3 protein: CASSARDRGPGELFF; CDR3 DNA: TGTGCCAGCAGTGCCCGGGACAGGGGACCCGGGGAGCTGTTTTTT
V gene: TRBV5-4; CDR3 length: 16; J gene: TRBJ2-1; clone size: NA; D gene: NA; CDR3 protein: CASSFRATVSYNEQFF; CDR3 DNA: TGTGCCAGCAGCTTTCGTGCGACGGTTTCCTACAATGAGCAGTTCTTC